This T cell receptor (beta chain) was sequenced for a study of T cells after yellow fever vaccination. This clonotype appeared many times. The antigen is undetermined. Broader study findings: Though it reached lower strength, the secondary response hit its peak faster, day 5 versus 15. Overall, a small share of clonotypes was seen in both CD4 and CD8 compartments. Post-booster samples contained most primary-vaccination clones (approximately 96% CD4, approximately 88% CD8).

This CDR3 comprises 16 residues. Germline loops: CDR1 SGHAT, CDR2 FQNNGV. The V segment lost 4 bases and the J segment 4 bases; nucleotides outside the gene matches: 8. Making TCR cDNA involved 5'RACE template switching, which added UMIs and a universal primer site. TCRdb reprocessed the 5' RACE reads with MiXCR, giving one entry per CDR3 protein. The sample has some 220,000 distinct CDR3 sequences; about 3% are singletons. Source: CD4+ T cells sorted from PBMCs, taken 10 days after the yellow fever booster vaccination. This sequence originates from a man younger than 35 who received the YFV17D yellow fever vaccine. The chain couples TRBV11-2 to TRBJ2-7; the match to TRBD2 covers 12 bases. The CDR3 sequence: CASSSGLAGRIYEQYF. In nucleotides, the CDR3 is TGTGCCAGCAGCTCCGGACTAGCGGGGCGAATTTACGAGCAGTACTTC.